Presented here are 11 T cell receptor beta chains from one specimen sequenced in a study of control samples from healthy donors and cancer patients. Libraries were prepared by immunoSEQ multiplex PCR; TCRdb keeps only in-frame clonotypes and omits some of them. Counted here are around 180,000 clones, 91% occurring once; the ten biggest clones make up approximately 2%. The sequencing input was blood. All receptors derive from a woman aged 40 to 49 in good health.

The gene calls are TRBV2 and TRBJ1-2, with D uncertain. CDR1 is SNHLY, CDR2 FYNNEI, per germline. Trimming shortened V by 7 bases and J by 1 base, and 13 bases separated the two germline ends. The CDR3 covers 14 residues. The CDR3 DNA reads as TGTGCCAGCACCCCAACCGGGGATAACTATGGCTACACCTTC. This codes for CASTPTGDNYGYTF.

V is TRBV7-2 and J is TRBJ2-5; D remains unclear. V was clipped by 2 bases and J by 2 bases, with 9 bases between them. The CDR3 has 14 residues. Germline loops: CDR1 SGHTA, CDR2 FQGNSA. The CDR3 is CASSLILGQETQYF. CDR3 nucleotide sequence: TGTGCCAGCAGCTTAATACTGGGACAAGAGACCCAGTACTTC.

The chain recombines TRBV6-5 with TRBJ1-5; D might be TRBD1 (5 bases). Germline V gives CDR1 MNHEY, CDR2 SVGAGI. Between the trimmed V and J ends, which lost 6 bases and 7 bases, there was a span of 13 bases. The CDR3 has 13 amino acids. CDR3 sequence: CASSREVRQPQHF. Written as DNA, the CDR3 is TGTGCCAGCAGCAGGGAAGTTAGGCAGCCCCAGCATTTT.

V and J are TRBV12-5 and TRBJ2-3; TRBD1 agrees at 8 bases. Germline V gene lookup returns CDR1 LGHNT and CDR2 FRNRAP. With 5 bases clipped from V and 4 bases from J, the junction kept 5 bases outside the gene matches. This CDR3 spans 14 amino acids. CDR3 in amino acids: CASGRLTGADTQYF. The CDR3 DNA is TGTGCTAGTGGTAGACTGACAGGGGCAGATACGCAGTATTTT.

The chain carries TRBV4-1 and TRBJ1-5; the D gene is possibly TRBD1 (5 bases). V dropped 1 base and J dropped 1 base, with 11 bases sitting between them. The V gene's germline CDR1 is MGHRA and CDR2 YSYEKL. The CDR3 totals 16 residues. The CDR3 DNA reads TGCGCCAGCAGCCAAGGAGGGGAGATCAGCAATCAGCCCCAGCATTTT. It yields the protein CASSQGGEISNQPQHF.

To note about this clone: Other nucleotide sequences from this sample produce the same CDR3. The chain recombines TRBV19 with TRBJ2-7; D is possibly TRBD1 or TRBD2 (5 bases each). Germline values: CDR1 LNHDA, CDR2 SQIVND (reference sequence). This CDR3 is built from 12 residues. Trimming stripped 5 bases from V and 2 bases from J, with 7 bases between. For the CDR3, the DNA is TGTGCCAGTAGTGGGGGAGCCTACGAGCAGTACTTC. This codes for CASSGGAYEQYF.

In this sample, this clone turned up once. This chain joins TRBV7-9 and TRBJ1-2; the match to TRBD1 covers 9 bases. The V and J ends lost 5 bases and 5 bases, in that order; junction bases with no gene match: 9. The CDR3 has 15 amino acids. Germline CDR1 is SEHNR and CDR2 is FQNEAQ (reference sequence). The CDR3 sequence is CASSPGQGYQYGYTF. The CDR3 coding sequence is TGTGCCAGCAGCCCGGGACAGGGTTACCAATATGGCTACACCTTC. The full variable domain, rest sourced from reference TRBV7-9 and TRBJ1-2, is DTGVSQNPRHKITKRGQNVTFRCDPISEHNRLYWYRQTLGQGPEFLTYFQNEAQLEKSRLLSDRFSAERPKGSFSTLEIQRTEQGDSAMYLCASSPGQGYQYGYTFGSGTRLTVV.

The J gene is TRBJ2-6, the V gene TRBV5-6; D uncertain. CDR3 length: 16 residues. Germline V gene sequence: CDR1 SGHDT, CDR2 YYEEEE. With 2 bases removed from V and 2 bases from J, the gap between germline ends came to 11 bases. The DNA for the CDR3 is TGTGCCAGCAGCTTCGGTTTGGGTACTGGGGCCAACGTCCTGACTTTC. This gives the protein CASSFGLGTGANVLTF.

On this clone: Compared with germline, one end of the junction differs, possibly owing to a read error. As DNA, the CDR3 is TGTGCCAATAGTCGACAGGGGCGCGAGGGTCAGCCCCAGCATTTT. It translates to CANSRQGREGQPQHF. This chain connects TRBV19 to TRBJ1-5, with 8 bases matching TRBD1. Germline values: CDR1 LNHDA, CDR2 SQIVND (reference sequence). CDR3 size: 15 residues. Full variable domain (remainder filled in from reference TRBV19 and TRBJ1-5): DGGITQSPKYLFRKEGQNVTLSCEQNLNHDAMYWYRQDPGQGLRLIYYSQIVNDFQKGDIAEGYSVSREKKESFPLTVTSAQKNPTAFYLCANSRQGREGQPQHFGDGTRLSIL.

The chain carries TRBV7-9 and TRBJ2-4; 10 bases match TRBD1. This CDR3 comprises 15 residues. The V gene end was trimmed by 5 bases and the J gene end by 1 base; junction bases not matched to a gene: 2. Germline-derived CDR1 and CDR2 are SEHNR and FQNEAQ (reference sequence). CDR3 sequence (DNA): TGTGCCAGCAGCCAGGGACAGGGGGCCAAAAACATTCAGTACTTC. It specifies CASSQGQGAKNIQYF. The full variable domain, completed using reference TRBV7-9 and TRBJ2-4, is DTGVSQNPRHKITKRGQNVTFRCDPISEHNRLYWYRQTLGQGPEFLTYFQNEAQLEKSRLLSDRFSAERPKGSFSTLEIQRTEQGDSAMYLCASSQGQGAKNIQYFGAGTRLSVL.

This clone was detected once. The chain joins TRBV19 to TRBJ2-7; TRBD1 might be the D (6 bases). Germline V gene data show CDR1 as LNHDA and CDR2 as SQIVND (reference sequence). CDR3 length equals 12 residues. Trimming removed 10 bases from V and 6 bases from J, with 16 bases in between. CDR3 coding DNA: TGTGCCACCAGGACAGCCCTTGGCGAGCAGTACTTC. This gives the protein CATRTALGEQYF. Full variable domain (outside the CDR3, taken from reference TRBV19 and TRBJ2-7): DGGITQSPKYLFRKEGQNVTLSCEQNLNHDAMYWYRQDPGQGLRLIYYSQIVNDFQKGDIAEGYSVSREKKESFPLTVTSAQKNPTAFYLCATRTALGEQYFGPGTRLTVT.